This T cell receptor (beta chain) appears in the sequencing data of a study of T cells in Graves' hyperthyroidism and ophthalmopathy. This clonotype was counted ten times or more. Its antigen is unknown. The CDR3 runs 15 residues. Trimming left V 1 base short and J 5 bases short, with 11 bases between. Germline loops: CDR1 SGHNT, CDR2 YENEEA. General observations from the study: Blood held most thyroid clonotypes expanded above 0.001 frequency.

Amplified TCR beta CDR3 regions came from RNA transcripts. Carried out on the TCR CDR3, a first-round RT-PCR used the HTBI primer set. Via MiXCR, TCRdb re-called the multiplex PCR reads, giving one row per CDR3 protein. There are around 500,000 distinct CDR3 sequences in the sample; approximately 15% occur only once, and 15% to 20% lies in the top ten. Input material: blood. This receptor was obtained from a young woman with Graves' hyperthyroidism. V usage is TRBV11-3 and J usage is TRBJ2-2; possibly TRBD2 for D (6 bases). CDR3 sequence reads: CASSLAGVWTGELFF. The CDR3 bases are TGTGCCAGCAGCTTAGCGGGAGTCTGGACCGGGGAGCTGTTTTTT.